The present entry profiles one T cell receptor (beta chain) with its context. Its antigen is not known. The data stem from a study of cytomegalovirus exposure and HLA in healthy donors. Study as a whole: Researchers previously reported finding 100 million or so unique TCR beta sequences from approximately 200 million T cells. From donors who were HLA-typed, an early data release held about 85 million unique TCRs.

Whole-study findings and limits: In a later analysis, productive TCRs from donors in an Asian-associated ancestry cluster reportedly carried fewer N-insertions than the cohort mean. Most TCR sequences were uncommon, yet certain public TCRs appeared in many donors.

The PCR was carried out with 60 Vbeta primers and 13 Jbeta primers. Profiling relied on immunoSEQ multiplex PCR, and the TCRdb table lists in-frame clones only, not all of them. Of approximately 170,000 clones listed, approximately 81% are singletons. The CDR3 has 16 amino acids. The V and J ends lost 0 bases and 0 bases respectively, with 8 bases between them. Germline V lookup: CDR1 LGHNA, CDR2 YNFKEQ. The TCR comes from a male donor in good health and CMV-seronegative. Input material: PBMCs. This chain uses TRBV4-2 with TRBJ1-4, with D possibly being TRBD1 (5 bases). The CDR3 reads CASSQEPRATNEKLFF. The CDR3 region has the DNA TGTGCCAGCAGCCAAGAACCCAGGGCAACTAATGAAAAACTGTTTTTT.